These T cell receptor beta chains were read from a single sample in a study of cytomegalovirus exposure and HLA in healthy donors. The repertoire was sequenced with immunoSEQ multiplex PCR; TCRdb's copy has only in-frame clones and lacks some. The table lists approximately 100,000 clones, roughly 71% of them singletons. Sequencing was carried out using PBMCs. The receptor source for this set is a woman aged 40 to 49 in good health and CMV-seronegative. CDR3s include the opening cysteine and the closing phenylalanine or tryptophan. A D gene is named only where the DNA matches it firmly. The listing skips clone size in some rows; elsewhere it reads once, few, many or a size class.

d_gene: TRBD1; abundance: NA; v_gene: TRBV9; j_gene: TRBJ1-5; CDR3aa: CASSAGTATDQPQHF; CDR3nt: TGTGCCAGCAGCGCCGGGACAGCGACAGATCAGCCCCAGCATTTT
d_gene: NA; abundance: NA; v_gene: TRBV15; j_gene: TRBJ2-7; CDR3aa: CATSRVGGLEQYF; CDR3nt: TGTGCCACCAGCAGAGTAGGAGGGCTCGAGCAGTACTTC
d_gene: NA; abundance: NA; v_gene: TRBV7-9; j_gene: TRBJ2-5; CDR3aa: CASSLVEAETQYF; CDR3nt: TGTGCCAGCAGCTTAGTAGAGGCGGAGACCCAGTACTTC
d_gene: NA; abundance: once; v_gene: TRBV29-1; j_gene: TRBJ2-7; CDR3aa: CSVVPVLSYEQYF; CDR3nt: TGCAGCGTTGTCCCCGTTCTCTCCTACGAGCAGTACTTC
d_gene: NA; abundance: NA; v_gene: TRBV27; j_gene: TRBJ1-2; CDR3aa: CASKAGQKYGYTF; CDR3nt: TGTGCCAGCAAAGCGGGGCAGAAATATGGCTACACCTTC
d_gene: NA; abundance: NA; v_gene: TRBV5-1; j_gene: TRBJ1-2; CDR3aa: CASSLASRGTYGYTF; CDR3nt: TGCGCCAGCAGCTTGGCCTCAAGGGGCACCTATGGCTACACCTTC
d_gene: TRBD1; abundance: NA; v_gene: TRBV4-1; j_gene: TRBJ2-2; CDR3aa: CASSPGTGTGELFF; CDR3nt: TGCGCCAGCAGCCCCGGGACAGGGACCGGGGAGCTGTTTTTT
d_gene: NA; abundance: NA; v_gene: TRBV5-1; j_gene: TRBJ2-1; CDR3aa: CASSYQGRSYNEQFF; CDR3nt: TGCGCCAGCAGCTATCAGGGTAGGTCCTACAATGAGCAGTTCTTC
d_gene: NA; abundance: NA; v_gene: TRBV11-2; j_gene: TRBJ2-6; CDR3aa: CASRREESGANVLTF; CDR3nt: TGTGCCAGCAGACGTGAAGAGTCTGGGGCCAACGTCCTGACTTTC
d_gene: NA; abundance: NA; v_gene: TRBV6-5; j_gene: TRBJ1-1; CDR3aa: CASTLGGRMNTEAFF; CDR3nt: TGTGCCAGCACGCTGGGGGGAAGAATGAACACTGAAGCTTTCTTT
d_gene: NA; abundance: medium-sized; v_gene: TRBV28; j_gene: TRBJ1-5; CDR3aa: CASSLDPPGVRQPQHF; CDR3nt: TGTGCCAGCAGTTTAGACCCCCCGGGGGTGCGTCAGCCCCAGCATTTT
d_gene: NA; abundance: NA; v_gene: TRBV5-1; j_gene: TRBJ1-2; CDR3aa: CASSQADYGYTF; CDR3nt: TGCGCCAGCAGCCAGGCAGACTATGGCTACACCTTC
d_gene: NA; abundance: NA; v_gene: TRBV14; j_gene: TRBJ1-1; CDR3aa: CASSAGLRVFEAFF; CDR3nt: TGTGCCAGCAGCGCGGGGCTTAGGGTTTTTGAAGCTTTCTTT
d_gene: NA; abundance: NA; v_gene: TRBV5-1; j_gene: TRBJ1-1; CDR3aa: CASNTGALNTEAFF; CDR3nt: TGCGCCAGCAATACAGGCGCACTGAACACTGAAGCTTTCTTT
d_gene: TRBD2; abundance: once; v_gene: TRBV7-2; j_gene: TRBJ2-5; CDR3aa: CASSRTGTSGGVVQETQYF; CDR3nt: TGTGCCAGCAGCCGAACCGGGACTAGCGGGGGGGTGGTACAAGAGACCCAGTACTTC
d_gene: TRBD1; abundance: NA; v_gene: TRBV11-2; j_gene: TRBJ1-6; CDR3aa: CASSSPMGQIQNSPLHF; CDR3nt: TGTGCCAGCAGCTCACCAATGGGACAGATCCAGAATTCACCCCTCCACTTT